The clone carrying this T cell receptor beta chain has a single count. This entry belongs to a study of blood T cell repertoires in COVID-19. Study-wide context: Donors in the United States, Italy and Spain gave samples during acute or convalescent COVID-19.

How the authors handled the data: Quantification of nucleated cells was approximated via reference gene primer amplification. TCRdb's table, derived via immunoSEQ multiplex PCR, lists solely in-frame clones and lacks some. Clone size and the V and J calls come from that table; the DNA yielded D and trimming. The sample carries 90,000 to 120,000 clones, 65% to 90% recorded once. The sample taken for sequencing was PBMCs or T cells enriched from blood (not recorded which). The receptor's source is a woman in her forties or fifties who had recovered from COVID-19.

CDR3 residues: CSVQGLTNEKLFF. The CDR3 nucleotides are TGCAGCGTGCAGGGTTTAACTAATGAAAAACTGTTTTTT. The gene calls are TRBV29-1 and TRBJ1-4; a weak D match, TRBD1 (5 bases). The germline V gene has CDR1 SQVTM and CDR2 ANQGSEA. The V end was cut by 6 bases, the J end by 1 base, with 9 bases between. The CDR3 has 13 amino acids.